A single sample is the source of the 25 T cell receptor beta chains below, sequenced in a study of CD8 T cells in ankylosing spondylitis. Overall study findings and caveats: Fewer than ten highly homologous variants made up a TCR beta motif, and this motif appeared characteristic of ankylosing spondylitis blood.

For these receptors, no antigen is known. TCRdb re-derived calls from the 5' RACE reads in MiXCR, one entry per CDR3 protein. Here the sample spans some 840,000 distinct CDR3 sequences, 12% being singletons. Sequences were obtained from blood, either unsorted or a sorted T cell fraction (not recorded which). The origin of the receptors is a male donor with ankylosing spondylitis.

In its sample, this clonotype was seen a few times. CDR3 nucleotides: TGTGCCAGCAGCACGAATAGGGGGGCCCAAGAGACCCAGTACTTC. Translation: CASSTNRGAQETQYF. The J gene is TRBJ2-5, the V gene TRBV11-2, with D perhaps given as TRBD1 or TRBD2 (6 bases each). The V end was cut by 5 bases, the J end by 1 base, with 14 bases between. Per germline, CDR1 SGHAT and CDR2 FQNNGV. This CDR3 has 15 residues.

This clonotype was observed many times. This CDR3 is CSGVGLAGVDTDTQYF. The CDR3 DNA reads TGCAGTGGGGTAGGGCTAGCGGGAGTGGACACAGATACGCAGTATTTT. The V and J genes are TRBV20-1 and TRBJ2-3; 10 bases fit TRBD2. The ends lost 7 bases at V and 2 bases at J; junction bases unmatched: 12. Germline loops: CDR1 DFQATT, CDR2 SNEGSKA (reference sequence). The CDR3 totals 16 residues.

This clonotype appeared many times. CDR3 nucleotides: TGTGCCAGCACCCTAGCGGGGGGCGTCGGTACGCAGTATTTT. Residues: CASTLAGGVGTQYF. This chain links TRBV7-8 with TRBJ2-3, with 11 positions matching TRBD2. The CDR3 extends over 14 amino acids. The germline V gene encodes CDR1 SGHVS and CDR2 FQNEAQ. J was trimmed by 8 bases and V by 7 bases; bases with no gene match: 8.

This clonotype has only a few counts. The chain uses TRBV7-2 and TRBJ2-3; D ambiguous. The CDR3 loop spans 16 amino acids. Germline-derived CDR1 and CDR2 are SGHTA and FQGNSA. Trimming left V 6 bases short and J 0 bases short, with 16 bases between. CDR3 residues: CASSLRLRHSTDTQYF. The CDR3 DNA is TGTGCCAGCAGTTTAAGGCTTAGACATAGCACAGATACGCAGTATTTT.

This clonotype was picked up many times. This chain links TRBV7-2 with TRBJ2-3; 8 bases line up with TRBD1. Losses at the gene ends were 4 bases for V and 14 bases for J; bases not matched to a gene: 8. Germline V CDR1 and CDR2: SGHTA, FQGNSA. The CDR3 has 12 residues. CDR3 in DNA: TGTGCCAGCAGCTCCGATCGGACAGGGCGGTATTTT. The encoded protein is CASSSDRTGRYF. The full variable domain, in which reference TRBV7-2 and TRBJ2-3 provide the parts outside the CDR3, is GAGVSQSPSNKVTEKGKDVELRCDPISGHTALYWYRQSLGQGLEFLIYFQGNSAPDKSGLPSDRFSAERTGGSVSTLTIQRTQQEDSAVYLCASSSDRTGRYFGPGTRLTVL.

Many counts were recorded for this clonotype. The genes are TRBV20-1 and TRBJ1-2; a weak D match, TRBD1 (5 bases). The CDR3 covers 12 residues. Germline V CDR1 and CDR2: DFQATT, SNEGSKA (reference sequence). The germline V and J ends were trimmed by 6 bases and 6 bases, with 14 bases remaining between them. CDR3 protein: CSAHDSGDGYTF. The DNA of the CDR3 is TGCAGTGCCCATGACAGCGGCGATGGCTACACCTTC.

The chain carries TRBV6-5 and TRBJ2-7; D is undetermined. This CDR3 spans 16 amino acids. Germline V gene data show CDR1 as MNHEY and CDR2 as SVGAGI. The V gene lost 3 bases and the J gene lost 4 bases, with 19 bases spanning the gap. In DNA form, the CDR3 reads TGTGCCAGCAGTTATAGTGAATCTTCCCCTTTTTACGAGCAGTACTTC. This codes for CASSYSESSPFYEQYF.

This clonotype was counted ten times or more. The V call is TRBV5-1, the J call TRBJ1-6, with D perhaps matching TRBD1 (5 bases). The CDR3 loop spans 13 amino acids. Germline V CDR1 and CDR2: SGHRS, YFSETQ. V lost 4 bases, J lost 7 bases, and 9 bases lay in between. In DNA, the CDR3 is TGCGCCAGCAGCGGGGGGGACAATTCACCCCTCCACTTT. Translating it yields CASSGGDNSPLHF.

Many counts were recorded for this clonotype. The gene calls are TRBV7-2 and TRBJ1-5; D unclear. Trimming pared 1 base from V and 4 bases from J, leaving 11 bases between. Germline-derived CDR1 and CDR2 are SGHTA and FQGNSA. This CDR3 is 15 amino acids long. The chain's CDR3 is CASSLGTRENQPQHF. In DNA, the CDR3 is TGTGCCAGCAGCTTAGGGACGCGGGAGAATCAGCCCCAGCATTTT.

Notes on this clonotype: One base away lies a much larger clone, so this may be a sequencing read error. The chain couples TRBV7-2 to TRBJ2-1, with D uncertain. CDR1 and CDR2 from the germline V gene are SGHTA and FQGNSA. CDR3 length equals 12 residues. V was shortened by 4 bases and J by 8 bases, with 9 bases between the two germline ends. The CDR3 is CASSCGVDEQFF. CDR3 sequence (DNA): TGTGCCAGCAGCTGTGGGGTCGATGAGCAGTTCTTC.

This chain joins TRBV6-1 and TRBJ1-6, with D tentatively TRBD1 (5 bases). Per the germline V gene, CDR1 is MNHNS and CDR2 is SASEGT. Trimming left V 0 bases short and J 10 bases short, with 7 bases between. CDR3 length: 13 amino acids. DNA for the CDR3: TGTGCCAGCAGTGAAGCGGGGCGCTCACCCCTCCACTTT. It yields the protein CASSEAGRSPLHF.

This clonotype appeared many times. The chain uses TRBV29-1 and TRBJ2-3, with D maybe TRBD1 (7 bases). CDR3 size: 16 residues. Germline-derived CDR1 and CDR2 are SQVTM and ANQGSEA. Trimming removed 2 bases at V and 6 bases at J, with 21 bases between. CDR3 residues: CSVERRDSWGYDTQYF. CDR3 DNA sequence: TGCAGCGTTGAAAGGAGGGACAGCTGGGGATACGATACGCAGTATTTT.

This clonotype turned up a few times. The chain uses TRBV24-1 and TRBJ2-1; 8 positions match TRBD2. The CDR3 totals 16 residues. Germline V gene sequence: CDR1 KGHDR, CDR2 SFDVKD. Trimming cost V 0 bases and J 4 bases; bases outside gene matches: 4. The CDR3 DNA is TGTGCCACCAGTGATTTGACCGCTAGCGGGTACAATGAGCAGTTCTTC. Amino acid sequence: CATSDLTASGYNEQFF.

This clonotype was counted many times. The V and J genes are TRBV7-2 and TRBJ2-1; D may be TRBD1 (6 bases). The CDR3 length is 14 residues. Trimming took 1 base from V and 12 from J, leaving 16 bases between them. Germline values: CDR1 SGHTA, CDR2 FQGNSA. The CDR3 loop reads CASSLGGQYTLQFF. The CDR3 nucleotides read TGTGCCAGCAGCTTAGGGGGGCAATACACGTTGCAGTTCTTC. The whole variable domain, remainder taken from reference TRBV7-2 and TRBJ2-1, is GAGVSQSPSNKVTEKGKDVELRCDPISGHTALYWYRQSLGQGLEFLIYFQGNSAPDKSGLPSDRFSAERTGGSVSTLTIQRTQQEDSAVYLCASSLGGQYTLQFFGPGTRLTVL.

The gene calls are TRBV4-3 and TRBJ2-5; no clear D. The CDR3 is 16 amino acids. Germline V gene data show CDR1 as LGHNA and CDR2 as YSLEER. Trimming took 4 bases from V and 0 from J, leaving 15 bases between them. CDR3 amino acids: CASSRDLTTYQETQYF. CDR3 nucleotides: TGCGCCAGCAGCCGGGATTTGACAACCTACCAAGAGACCCAGTACTTC.

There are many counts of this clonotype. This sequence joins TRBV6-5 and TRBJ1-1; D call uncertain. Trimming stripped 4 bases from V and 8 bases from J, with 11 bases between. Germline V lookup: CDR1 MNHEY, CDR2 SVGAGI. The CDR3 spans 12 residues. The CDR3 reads CASSSPKGEAFF. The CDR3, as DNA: TGTGCCAGCAGTTCCCCGAAGGGCGAAGCTTTCTTT.

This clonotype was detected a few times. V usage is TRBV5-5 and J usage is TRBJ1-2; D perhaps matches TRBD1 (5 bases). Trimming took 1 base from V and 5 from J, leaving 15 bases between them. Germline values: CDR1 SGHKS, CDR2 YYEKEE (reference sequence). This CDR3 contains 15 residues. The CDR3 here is CASSLSGSGVYGYTF. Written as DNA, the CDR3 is TGTGCCAGCAGCTTGTCGGGCTCGGGGGTTTATGGCTACACCTTC.

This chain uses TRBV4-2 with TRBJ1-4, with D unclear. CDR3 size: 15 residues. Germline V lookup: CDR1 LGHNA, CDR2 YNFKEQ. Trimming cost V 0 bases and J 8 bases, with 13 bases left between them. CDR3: CASSQDIGVLEKLFF. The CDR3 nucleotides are TGTGCCAGCAGCCAAGATATAGGAGTGTTGGAAAAACTGTTTTTT.

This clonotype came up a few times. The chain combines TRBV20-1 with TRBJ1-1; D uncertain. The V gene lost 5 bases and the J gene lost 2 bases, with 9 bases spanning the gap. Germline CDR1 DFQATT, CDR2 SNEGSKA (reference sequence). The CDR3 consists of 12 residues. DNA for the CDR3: TGCAGTGCTTGGGATGACAACACTGAAGCTTTCTTT. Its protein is CSAWDDNTEAFF.

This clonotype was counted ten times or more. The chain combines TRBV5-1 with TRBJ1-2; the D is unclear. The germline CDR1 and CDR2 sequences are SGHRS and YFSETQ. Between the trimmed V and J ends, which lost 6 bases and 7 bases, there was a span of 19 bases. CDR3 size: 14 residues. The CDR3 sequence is CASISQTRAGGYTF. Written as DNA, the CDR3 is TGCGCCAGCATCTCCCAGACCCGGGCGGGTGGCTACACCTTC.

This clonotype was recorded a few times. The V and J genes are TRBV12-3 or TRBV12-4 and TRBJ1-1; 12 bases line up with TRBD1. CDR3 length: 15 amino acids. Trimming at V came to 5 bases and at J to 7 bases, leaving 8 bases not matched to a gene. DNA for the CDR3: TGTGCCAGCAGTCCTTGGGACAGGGGGCGGGGTGAAGCTTTCTTT. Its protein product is CASSPWDRGRGEAFF.

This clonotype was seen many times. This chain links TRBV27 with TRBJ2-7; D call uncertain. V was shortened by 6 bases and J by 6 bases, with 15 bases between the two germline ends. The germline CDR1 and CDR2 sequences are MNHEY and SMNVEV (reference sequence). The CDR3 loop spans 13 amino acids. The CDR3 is CASRASSGSEQYF. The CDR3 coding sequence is TGTGCCAGCAGGGCCAGTAGTGGGTCCGAGCAGTACTTC.

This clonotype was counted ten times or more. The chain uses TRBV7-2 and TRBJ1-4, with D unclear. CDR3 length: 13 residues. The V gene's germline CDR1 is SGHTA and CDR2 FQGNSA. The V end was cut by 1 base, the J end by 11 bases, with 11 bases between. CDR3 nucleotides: TGTGCCAGCAGCTTAGAGGCGCCACTGAAACTGTTTTTT. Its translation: CASSLEAPLKLFF.

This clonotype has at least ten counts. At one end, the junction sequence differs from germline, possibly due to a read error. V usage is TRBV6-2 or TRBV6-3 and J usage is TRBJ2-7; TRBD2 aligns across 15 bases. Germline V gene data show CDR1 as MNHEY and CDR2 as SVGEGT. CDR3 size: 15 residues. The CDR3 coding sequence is TGCGCCAGCAGCCGGACTAGCGGGAGGGCCTACGAGCAGTACTTC. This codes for CASSRTSGRAYEQYF.

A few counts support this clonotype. Here the CDR3 reads CATQGGRGDTEAFF. The CDR3 DNA reads as TGCGCCACTCAAGGGGGCAGGGGGGATACTGAAGCTTTCTTT. V usage is TRBV4-3 and J usage is TRBJ1-1; 7 bases are shared with TRBD1. The trim removed 10 bases at V and 5 bases at J, leaving 13 bases unmatched. The length of the CDR3 is 14 residues. Germline V gene lookup returns CDR1 LGHNA and CDR2 YSLEER.